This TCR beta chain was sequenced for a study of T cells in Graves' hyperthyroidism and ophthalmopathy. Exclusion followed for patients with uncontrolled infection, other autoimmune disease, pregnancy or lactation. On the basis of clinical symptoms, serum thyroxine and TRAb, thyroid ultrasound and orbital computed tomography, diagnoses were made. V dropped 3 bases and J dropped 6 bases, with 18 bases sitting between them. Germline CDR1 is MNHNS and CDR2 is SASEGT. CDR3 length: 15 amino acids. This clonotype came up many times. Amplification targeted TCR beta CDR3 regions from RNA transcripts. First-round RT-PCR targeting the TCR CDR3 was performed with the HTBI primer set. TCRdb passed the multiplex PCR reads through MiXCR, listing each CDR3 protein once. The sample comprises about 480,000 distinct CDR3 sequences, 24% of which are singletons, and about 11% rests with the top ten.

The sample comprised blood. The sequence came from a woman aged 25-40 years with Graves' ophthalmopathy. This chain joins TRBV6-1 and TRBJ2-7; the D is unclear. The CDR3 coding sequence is TGTGCCAGCAGTGACGCCATCTCAGTGTCGGGCGAGCAGTACTTC. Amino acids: CASSDAISVSGEQYF.